This T cell receptor beta chain was sequenced for a study of T cells after yellow fever vaccination. The sample holds a few counts of this clonotype. TCRdb passed the 5' RACE reads through MiXCR, listing each CDR3 protein once. This repertoire shows 300,000 to 400,000 distinct CDR3 sequences, about 4% found once; its top ten account for approximately 24%. Germline V gene sequence: CDR1 MNHEY, CDR2 SVGEGT. This CDR3 is built from 17 residues. Unmatched junction bases numbered 11, after V lost 8 bases and J lost 0 bases. The sample here was PBMCs, taken 5 days after the yellow fever booster vaccination. The TCR originated in a man in his late teens or twenties who received the YFV17D yellow fever vaccine. This rearrangement joins TRBV6-2 or TRBV6-3 to TRBJ2-1, with TRBD2 matching 9 bases. The CDR3 DNA sequence: TGTGCCAGCGCAGGACTAGCGTTCGGGAGCTCCTACAATGAGCAGTTCTTC. The encoded protein is CASAGLAFGSSYNEQFF.